The 6 T cell receptor beta chains given below trace back to one sample, sequenced in a study of T-cell memory formation after mild COVID-19 (dated by TCRdb to the early 2020s). The library was produced with 5' RACE. TCRdb records Illumina NovaSeq 6000 as the sequencer. Through fastp at Q25 and MiXCR, TCRdb rebuilt clones from the public reads, retaining in-frame beta chains. Under each unique CDR3 protein, matching rows form one entry showing the most common genes and DNA. The sample table holds hundreds of thousands of distinct CDR3 sequences, of which 16% were seen once. The top ten clonotypes cover about a fifth of the sample. The sequenced sample was PBMCs or a T cell subset sorted from them (not recorded which). The source of these receptors is a man between 18 and 35 years old who had mild COVID-19 (a few samples of this study predate the infection). The sample titles of this study are shuffled in the database, so cell type and time point are left out; the donor was told from shared clones.

This clonotype was observed a few times. This sequence joins TRBV28 and TRBJ1-1; no firm D call. Germline values: CDR1 MDHEN, CDR2 SYDVKM. The CDR3 extends over 13 amino acids. The V end was cut by 3 bases, the J end by 2 bases, with 7 bases between. DNA of the CDR3: TGTGCCAGCAGTTTCAGGCCAAACACTGAAGCTTTCTTT. This gives the protein CASSFRPNTEAFF.

This clonotype was detected many times. The V call is TRBV10-3, the J call TRBJ2-5; 7 nucleotides match TRBD2. Trimming removed 6 bases from V and 3 bases from J; junction bases left unmatched: 4. The CDR3 is 13 amino acids. The germline CDR1 and CDR2 sequences are ENHRY and SYGVKD. The CDR3 sequence: CAIRWEGKETQYF. The CDR3 DNA reads TGTGCCATCAGATGGGAGGGAAAAGAGACCCAGTACTTC.

This clonotype was recorded at least ten times. The chain has TRBV5-1 and TRBJ2-7; TRBD1 might be the D (5 bases). The V end lost 7 bases, the J end lost 5 bases, and 28 bases lay between the germline ends. The CDR3 consists of 17 residues. Germline assignment: CDR1 SGHRS and CDR2 YFSETQ. CDR3 in amino acids: CASGSGARALSLDEQYF. In DNA, the CDR3 is TGCGCCAGCGGAAGTGGGGCCAGGGCCCTGTCCTTGGACGAGCAGTACTTC.

This clonotype turned up a few times. The CDR3 is CASSSPRGPIAYTF. The DNA of the CDR3 is TGTGCCAGCAGCTCCCCCAGGGGGCCCATCGCCTACACCTTC. The chain has TRBV5-6 and TRBJ1-2; 8 nucleotides align to TRBD1. The junction had 11 bases not matched to a gene; V was cut back by 3 bases and J by 10 bases. Germline V gene data show CDR1 as SGHDT and CDR2 as YYEEEE. The CDR3 covers 14 residues.

Ten or more counts support this clonotype. V and J are TRBV20-1 and TRBJ1-2; D remains ambiguous. Deletions cut 4 bases from V and 4 bases from J, with 19 bases between. Germline CDR1 DFQATT, CDR2 SNEGSKA (reference sequence). CDR3 size: 15 residues. CDR3 sequence reads: CSATSATAFGYGYTF. In DNA, the CDR3 is TGCAGTGCTACCTCGGCCACGGCGTTTGGCTATGGCTACACCTTC.

The chain combines TRBV5-4 with TRBJ2-2, with TRBD1 identical over 7 bases. Germline CDR1 is SGHNT and CDR2 is YYREEE (reference sequence). Germline trimming cut 5 bases from V and 2 bases from J; bases unmatched to any gene: 6. This CDR3 has 15 residues. The CDR3 DNA is TGTGCCAGCAGGGGTGGGGACAGCAACACCGGGGAGCTGTTTTTT. It translates to CASRGGDSNTGELFF. The full variable domain, completed using reference TRBV5-4 and TRBJ2-2, is ETGVTQSPTHLIKTRGQQVTLRCSSQSGHNTVSWYQQALGQGPQFIFQYYREEENGRGNFPPRFSGLQFPNYSSELNVNALELDDSALYLCASRGGDSNTGELFFGEGSRLTVL.